This T cell receptor (beta chain) was identified in a study of blood T cells in healthy people across ages. Overall study results and limits: More naive CD4+ cells and higher diversity were found in long-lived than in aged donors. One million T cells yielded diversity estimates that were considered underestimates.

Concerning this clonotype: What it recognizes is unknown.

It was with a sample-barcoded 5' primer and a J-beta primer mix that a second PCR of about 6 to 11 cycles was run. TCRdb itself ran the 5' RACE reads through MiXCR, one entry per CDR3 protein. The repertoire holds under 1 million distinct CDR3 sequences, with approximately 48% as singletons. Germline CDR1 is SGHAT and CDR2 is FQDESV (reference sequence). This CDR3 is 15 amino acids long. The chain has TRBV11-1 and TRBJ2-1; D is perhaps TRBD2 (6 bases). Judging by the DNA end, TRBJ2-7 fits better; the J call may be wrong. The sequence was collected from a man in his 60s in good health. Sample: blood. This CDR3 is CASSWLRGTYNEQYF. CDR3 in DNA: TGTGCCAGCAGCTGGTTGCGGGGAACCTACAATGAGCAGTACTTC.